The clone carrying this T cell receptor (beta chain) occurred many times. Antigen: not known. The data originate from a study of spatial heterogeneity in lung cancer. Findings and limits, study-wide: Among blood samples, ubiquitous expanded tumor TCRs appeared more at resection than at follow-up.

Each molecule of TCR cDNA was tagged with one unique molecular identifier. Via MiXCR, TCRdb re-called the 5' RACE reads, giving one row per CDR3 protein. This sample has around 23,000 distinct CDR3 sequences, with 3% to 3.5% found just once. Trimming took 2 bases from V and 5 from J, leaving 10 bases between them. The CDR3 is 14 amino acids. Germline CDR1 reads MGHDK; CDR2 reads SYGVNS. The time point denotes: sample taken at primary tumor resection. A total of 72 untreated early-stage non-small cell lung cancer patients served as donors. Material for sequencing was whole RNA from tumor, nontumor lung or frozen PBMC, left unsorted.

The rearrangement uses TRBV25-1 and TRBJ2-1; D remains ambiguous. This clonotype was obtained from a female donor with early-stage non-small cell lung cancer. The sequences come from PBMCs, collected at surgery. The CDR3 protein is CASSEAGSDNEQFF. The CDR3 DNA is TGTGCCAGCAGTGAAGCCGGCAGCGACAATGAGCAGTTCTTC.